The 18 T cell receptor beta chains reported below all come from one sample, sequenced in a study of T-cell memory formation after mild COVID-19. TCRdb called the 5' RACE reads again in MiXCR, with one record for every CDR3 protein. The sample has about 270,000 distinct CDR3 sequences, approximately 19% seen once. Specimen: PBMCs or a T cell subset sorted from them (not recorded which). The receptors shown here come from a man younger than 30 who had mild COVID-19 (a few samples of this study predate the infection). Cell type and time point are not known.

This clonotype was found a few times. The rearrangement links TRBV11-2 to TRBJ2-2; D is unresolved. The ends were cut back, 7 bases at V and 7 bases at J, with 10 bases in the middle. The CDR3 spans 12 residues. Germline-derived CDR1 and CDR2 are SGHAT and FQNNGV. The CDR3 reads CASKTVGGELFF. DNA for the CDR3: TGTGCCAGCAAGACCGTGGGCGGGGAGCTGTTTTTT. The full variable domain, its missing parts supplied by reference TRBV11-2 and TRBJ2-2, is EAGVAQSPRYKIIEKRQSVAFWCNPISGHATLYWYQQILGQGPKLLIQFQNNGVVDDSQLPKDRFSAERLKGVDSTLKIQPAKLEDSAVYLCASKTVGGELFFGEGSRLTVL.

This clonotype was found a few times. The CDR3 sequence: CASSYRDPRPYF. The CDR3 region has the DNA TGTGCCAGCAGTTACCGGGACCCCCGTCCGTATTTT. The chain is built from TRBV6-2 or TRBV6-3 and TRBJ2-3; D could derive from TRBD1 or TRBD2 (5 bases each). The germline CDR1 and CDR2 sequences are MNHEY and SVGEGT. This CDR3 is 12 amino acids long. V was cut by 2 bases and J by 14 bases, with 14 bases left in between.

In its sample, this clonotype was seen a few times. The rearrangement links TRBV2 to TRBJ1-5; TRBD1 agrees at 9 bases. J was trimmed by 3 bases and V by 6 bases; bases with no gene match: 9. This CDR3 comprises 16 residues. CDR1 and CDR2 (germline): SNHLY, FYNNEI. The DNA of the CDR3 is TGTGCCAGCAGAGCAGGACAGGGGATTTCCAATCAGCCCCAGCATTTT. Translating gives CASRAGQGISNQPQHF.

This clonotype was recorded a few times. V usage is TRBV7-9 and J usage is TRBJ2-5, with D tentatively TRBD2 (5 bases). Germline loops: CDR1 SEHNR, CDR2 FQNEAQ (reference sequence). The CDR3 is 14 amino acids. V lost 4 bases, J lost 5 bases, and 14 bases lay in between. The CDR3 here is CASSWEKGPETQYF. CDR3 coding DNA: TGTGCCAGCAGCTGGGAGAAAGGTCCGGAGACCCAGTACTTC.

This chain connects TRBV19 to TRBJ1-5, with 9 positions matching TRBD1. V lost 6 bases, J lost 5 bases, and 5 bases stayed unmatched. The CDR3 covers 14 residues. CDR1 and CDR2 from the germline V gene are LNHDA and SQIVND (reference sequence). CDR3 coding DNA: TGTGCCAGTAGCGGGGACAGGGTCGATCAGCCCCAGCATTTT. Protein sequence: CASSGDRVDQPQHF.

CDR3 sequence reads: CASSYATGGFGEQFF. The CDR3 DNA sequence: TGTGCCAGCAGTTACGCGACAGGGGGCTTCGGTGAGCAGTTCTTC. V gene TRBV6-5 combines with J gene TRBJ2-1, with 10 nucleotides matching TRBD1. The junction had 7 bases not matched to a gene; V was cut back by 2 bases and J by 9 bases. CDR1 and CDR2 from the germline V gene are MNHEY and SVGAGI. CDR3 length: 15 amino acids.

The V and J genes are TRBV11-2 and TRBJ2-2; 12 nucleotides match TRBD2. The CDR3 has 16 amino acids. V gave up 4 bases and J gave up 4 bases; unmatched junction bases: 4. The V gene's germline CDR1 is SGHAT and CDR2 FQNNGV. The CDR3 sequence is CASSSRLAGATGELFF. The DNA for the CDR3 is TGTGCCAGCAGCTCCCGACTAGCGGGGGCCACCGGGGAGCTGTTTTTT.

The chain combines TRBV5-6 with TRBJ1-6, with D perhaps matching TRBD1 (5 bases). Germline CDR1 is SGHDT and CDR2 is YYEEEE. The V end was cut by 1 base, the J end by 0 bases, with 11 bases between. The CDR3 is 17 residues long. The CDR3 coding sequence is TGTGCCAGCAGCTTGCATCCGAGGGGCTCCTATAATTCACCCCTCCACTTT. This sequence encodes CASSLHPRGSYNSPLHF.

This chain joins TRBV20-1 and TRBJ2-7; perhaps TRBD2 as D (5 bases). Trimming stripped 5 bases from V and 3 bases from J, with 17 bases between. The germline gives CDR1 DFQATT, CDR2 SNEGSKA (reference sequence). The CDR3 sequence is 14 residues long. The CDR3 reads CSALDAGLDYEQYV. The DNA for the CDR3 is TGCAGTGCTCTTGACGCGGGCCTCGACTACGAGCAGTACGTC.

This clonotype has a handful of counts. This chain links TRBV3-1 with TRBJ1-1; 7 bases are shared with TRBD1. Per the germline V gene, CDR1 is LGHDT and CDR2 is YNNKEL (reference sequence). After removal of 4 bases from V and 10 bases from J, the junction contained 12 bases not matched to a gene. The CDR3 consists of 14 residues. CDR3 residues: CASSPITGAIAAFF. The CDR3, as DNA: TGTGCCAGCAGCCCAATAACAGGGGCGATAGCAGCTTTCTTT.

This clonotype was observed at least ten times. J is TRBJ2-7 and V is TRBV5-1; either TRBD1 or TRBD2 may supply D (5 bases each). The germline V gene encodes CDR1 SGHRS and CDR2 YFSETQ. The V end was cut by 1 base, the J end by 5 bases, with 16 bases between. The CDR3 covers 15 residues. CDR3 sequence (DNA): TGCGCCAGCAGCTTGTGGGGCATAGGAGGCGACGAGCAGTACTTC. Its translation is CASSLWGIGGDEQYF.

V and J are TRBV5-1 and TRBJ2-7; 7 bases are a match to TRBD1. Germline V lookup: CDR1 SGHRS, CDR2 YFSETQ. With 0 bases clipped from V and 3 bases from J, the junction kept 6 bases outside the gene matches. The CDR3 has 15 residues. For the CDR3, the DNA is TGCGCCAGCAGCTTGGATGGGACAGCCTTCTACGAGCAGTACTTC. Translated, it gives CASSLDGTAFYEQYF.

This clonotype was picked up a small number of times. The chain links TRBV7-2 to TRBJ1-3, with 9 bases that match TRBD1. This CDR3 contains 14 residues. CDR1 is SGHTA and CDR2 is FQGNSA in the germline V gene. With 5 bases clipped from V and 9 bases from J, the junction kept 8 bases outside the gene matches. CDR3 bases: TGTGCCAGCAGCCTTTGGACAGGGGAAATCACCATATATTTT. Its translation: CASSLWTGEITIYF.

There are a few counts of this clonotype. V and J are TRBV10-3 and TRBJ1-1; 7 positions agree with TRBD1. Trimming cost V 8 bases and J 5 bases; bases outside gene matches: 11. Germline CDR1 ENHRY, CDR2 SYGVKD. CDR3 length equals 14 residues. DNA for the CDR3: TGTGCCATCGGCGACAGGGTAGGGCTGACTGAAGCTTTCTTT. Protein sequence: CAIGDRVGLTEAFF.

This clonotype has only a few counts. The CDR3 DNA sequence: TGTGCCAGCAGCCTAGCGGGGGGGCCCGATGAGCAGTTCTTC. As protein: CASSLAGGPDEQFF. The V and J genes are TRBV2 and TRBJ2-1; 12 positions agree with TRBD2. V shed 6 bases, J shed 8 bases, and the junction held 5 bases outside the gene matches. The CDR3 loop spans 14 amino acids. Germline loops: CDR1 SNHLY, CDR2 FYNNEI.

The rearrangement joins TRBV7-2 to TRBJ2-1; 15 bases agree with TRBD2. This CDR3 has 20 amino acids. Germline V gives CDR1 SGHTA, CDR2 FQGNSA. Trimming took 1 base from V and 9 from J; bases not matched to a gene: 16. CDR3 residues: CASSLVATGLAGGPTREQFF. The CDR3 DNA reads TGTGCCAGCAGCTTAGTGGCCACGGGACTAGCGGGGGGCCCTACTCGTGAGCAGTTCTTC.

The chain uses TRBV20-1 and TRBJ2-5; 8 bases map to TRBD2. Germline CDR1 DFQATT, CDR2 SNEGSKA (reference sequence). The CDR3 totals 15 residues. V shed 1 base, J shed 5 bases, and the junction held 9 bases outside the gene matches. CDR3: CSARVAGGAWETQYF. DNA for the CDR3: TGCAGTGCTAGAGTTGCCGGGGGGGCTTGGGAGACCCAGTACTTC.

In its sample, this clonotype was seen a few times. The gene calls are TRBV27 and TRBJ2-7; 8 bases map to TRBD2. The CDR3 sequence is 14 residues long. The germline V gene encodes CDR1 MNHEY and CDR2 SMNVEV (reference sequence). V dropped 8 bases and J dropped 5; count of bases not matched to a gene: 11. The CDR3 DNA is TGTGCCAGCCGGGAGGGGCCGACCGGCGACGAGCAGTACTTC. Translation gives CASREGPTGDEQYF.